This entry lists 16 T cell receptor beta chains sequenced from one sample in a study of identical twins. TCRdb itself ran the 5' RACE reads through MiXCR, one entry per CDR3 protein. The repertoire has 450,000 or so distinct CDR3 sequences, 12% to 15% of them found once; the top ten carry approximately 0.52%. This same sample was also part of a study on yellow fever vaccine responses in identical twins.

The specimen sequenced was CD4+ T cells sorted from blood. The receptors come from a woman between 18 and 30 years old in good health.

The chain couples TRBV9 to TRBJ1-6; D unresolved. V gave up 3 bases and J gave up 6 bases, with 10 bases separating them. Per the germline V gene, CDR1 is SGDLS and CDR2 is YYNGEE. The CDR3 runs 14 residues. CDR3 region: CASSAQRANSPLHF. The CDR3 DNA sequence: TGTGCCAGCAGCGCACAGCGGGCTAATTCACCCCTCCACTTT. The full variable domain, rest sourced from reference TRBV9 and TRBJ1-6, is DSGVTQTPKHLITATGQRVTLRCSPRSGDLSVYWYQQSLDQGLQFLIQYYNGEERAKGNILERFSAQQFPDLHSELNLSSLELGDSALYFCASSAQRANSPLHFGNGTRLTVT.

A note on this clonotype: One end of the junction is discordant with germline, which a read error may explain. The chain combines TRBV7-9 with TRBJ2-4; D is ambiguous. This CDR3 is 10 amino acids long. Germline CDR1 SEHNR, CDR2 FQNEAQ (reference sequence). The CDR3: CASSLDRLKF. CDR3 nucleotide sequence: TGTGCCAGCAGCTTGGACCGTCTCAAATTC.

This clonotype has at least ten counts. The rearrangement joins TRBV5-1 to TRBJ1-1; 9 nucleotides line up with TRBD1. The trim removed 3 bases at V and 4 bases at J, leaving 7 bases unmatched. The length of the CDR3 is 15 residues. Germline V gene sequence: CDR1 SGHRS, CDR2 YFSETQ. This CDR3 reads CASSSRTGVPTEAFF. The CDR3 DNA follows: TGCGCCAGCAGCTCTCGGACAGGGGTCCCCACTGAAGCTTTCTTT.

This clonotype was counted many times. The V call is TRBV18, the J call TRBJ2-5; 10 positions agree with TRBD2. The V gene end was trimmed by 5 bases and the J gene end by 4 bases; junction bases not matched to a gene: 7. Germline V gene data show CDR1 as KGHSH and CDR2 as LQKENI. This CDR3 comprises 15 residues. CDR3 sequence reads: CASSSSSGRRETQYF. In nucleotides, the CDR3 is TGTGCCAGCTCATCTTCTAGCGGGAGAAGAGAGACCCAGTACTTC.

This clonotype was observed a handful of times. The chain joins TRBV7-9 to TRBJ1-2, with a possible D match to TRBD1 (5 bases). Trimming shortened V by 1 base and J by 7 bases, and 10 bases separated the two germline ends. This CDR3 spans 13 amino acids. Germline V lookup: CDR1 SEHNR, CDR2 FQNEAQ (reference sequence). As DNA, the CDR3 is TGTGCCAGCAGCTTAGGCAGGGAAGGTGGCTACACCTTC. Translating gives CASSLGREGGYTF. Filled out from reference TRBV7-9 and TRBJ1-2, the complete variable domain reads DTGVSQNPRHKITKRGQNVTFRCDPISEHNRLYWYRQTLGQGPEFLTYFQNEAQLEKSRLLSDRFSAERPKGSFSTLEIQRTEQGDSAMYLCASSLGREGGYTFGSGTRLTVV.

This chain links TRBV7-9 with TRBJ2-7; unclear D gene. This CDR3 is 14 amino acids long. V was trimmed by 2 bases and J by 2 bases, leaving 10 bases between them. Germline V gives CDR1 SEHNR, CDR2 FQNEAQ (reference sequence). The CDR3 loop reads CASSLNPDAYEQYF. The CDR3 DNA follows: TGTGCCAGCAGCTTAAATCCGGACGCCTACGAGCAGTACTTC. Together with reference TRBV7-9 and TRBJ2-7, the CDR3 gives the full variable domain: DTGVSQNPRHKITKRGQNVTFRCDPISEHNRLYWYRQTLGQGPEFLTYFQNEAQLEKSRLLSDRFSAERPKGSFSTLEIQRTEQGDSAMYLCASSLNPDAYEQYFGPGTRLTVT.

This clonotype has more than one count but fewer than ten. V is TRBV7-2 and J is TRBJ2-5; TRBD2 matches 8 bases. Germline assignment: CDR1 SGHTA and CDR2 FQGNSA. Trimming took 1 base from V and 4 from J; bases not matched to a gene: 5. The CDR3 totals 15 residues. CDR3 loop: CASSLGSLAGETQYF. In DNA form, the CDR3 reads TGTGCCAGCAGCTTAGGATCCCTAGCGGGAGAGACCCAGTACTTC.

The chain uses TRBV20-1 and TRBJ2-6, with D hard to call. The V gene lost 6 bases and the J gene lost 0 bases, with 9 bases spanning the gap. The V gene's germline CDR1 is DFQATT and CDR2 SNEGSKA (reference sequence). The CDR3 is 14 amino acids. The CDR3 nucleotides are TGCAGTGCGCTCCTTCCCTCTGGGGCCAACGTCCTGACTTTC. Translating gives CSALLPSGANVLTF.

The chain employs TRBV28 and TRBJ1-2; D is perhaps TRBD1 (5 bases). This CDR3 contains 12 residues. The V end was cut by 7 bases, the J end by 5 bases, with 11 bases between. Looked up from germline, CDR1 is MDHEN and CDR2 is SYDVKM. CDR3 coding DNA: TGTGCCAGCACCCAGGGCCGATATGGCTACACCTTC. Amino acid sequence: CASTQGRYGYTF.

The chain uses TRBV24-1 and TRBJ2-3, with D perhaps TRBD2 (6 bases). The CDR3 totals 18 residues. The V and J ends lost 3 bases and 1 base respectively, with 19 bases between them. Germline CDR1 is KGHDR and CDR2 is SFDVKD. CDR3 nucleotides: TGTGCCACCAGTGATATAAGCGGGCCCTCGTGGGGCACAGATACGCAGTATTTT. It codes for CATSDISGPSWGTDTQYF.

The V gene is TRBV7-9, the J gene TRBJ1-2; no clear D gene. Germline assignment: CDR1 SEHNR and CDR2 FQNEAQ (reference sequence). The CDR3 consists of 14 residues. Trimming took off 6 bases at V and 1 base at J, with 12 bases between the two ends. The CDR3 spells CASSPPLDNYGYTF. In nucleotides, the CDR3 is TGTGCCAGCAGTCCCCCGTTAGATAACTATGGCTACACCTTC.

The chain couples TRBV3-1 to TRBJ2-2, with 10 bases lining up with TRBD2. The CDR3 has 16 residues. CDR1 is LGHDT, CDR2 YNNKEL, per germline (reference sequence). V lost 2 bases to trimming and J lost 7 bases; unmatched junction nucleotides: 7. CDR3 region: CASSQLVAGGGGELFF. As DNA, the CDR3 is TGTGCCAGCAGCCAACTGGTAGCGGGAGGAGGCGGGGAGCTGTTTTTT.

CDR3 nucleotide sequence: TGTGCCAGCAGCTTCACCGGGACGGCGGTGGGGGAGCAGTACTTC. It specifies CASSFTGTAVGEQYF. The genes are TRBV7-2 and TRBJ2-7, with D possibly called TRBD1 or TRBD2 (5 bases each). CDR3 length equals 15 residues. Looked up from germline, CDR1 is SGHTA and CDR2 is FQGNSA. The V end lost 3 bases, the J end lost 7 bases, and 19 bases lay between the germline ends.

Only a few counts were recorded for this clonotype. V usage is TRBV20-1 and J usage is TRBJ1-5; D unresolved. The germline gives CDR1 DFQATT, CDR2 SNEGSKA (reference sequence). This CDR3 has 14 amino acids. V lost 0 bases and J lost 7, with 13 bases in between. The CDR3 here is CSARDIQNKQPQHF. As DNA, the CDR3 is TGCAGTGCTAGAGATATCCAGAATAAGCAGCCCCAGCATTTT.

The chain recombines TRBV12-3 or TRBV12-4 with TRBJ2-5, with 12 bases that match TRBD1. The CDR3 loop spans 15 amino acids. With V trimmed by 8 bases and J by 5 bases, 9 bases remained unmatched. As DNA, the CDR3 is TGTGCCAGCGGGGGGACAGGGGGCAGAAGGGAGACCCAGTACTTC. This encodes CASGGTGGRRETQYF.

The CDR3 DNA follows: TGTGCCAGCAGGGCTAGCGGAGACAATGAGCAGTTCTTC. This translates into CASRASGDNEQFF. This sequence joins TRBV6-2 or TRBV6-3 and TRBJ2-1, with 7 bases aligning to TRBD2. V shed 6 bases and J 5 bases; nucleotides not matched to a gene: 4. The CDR3 covers 13 residues. Germline CDR1 MNHEY, CDR2 SVGEGT.